This T cell receptor beta chain was recovered during a study of blood T cell repertoires in COVID-19. Study overall: Samples representing acute and convalescent COVID-19 were sourced from the United States, Italy and Spain. PBMCs, B-cell-depleted T cells, or T cells were the source of the cDNA or gDNA that made up the material.

In the authors' methods: The authors estimated nucleated cell counts from reference gene primer amplification. This table comes from immunoSEQ multiplex PCR, and its TCRdb copy is limited to in-frame clones, with some not included. The V and J calls and clone size were taken over from that table, and D and trimming were inferred from the DNA. The table lists roughly 250,000 clones, around 82% of them singletons, with nearly 5% in the top ten. The length of the CDR3 is 15 residues. Trimming took off 2 bases at V and 6 bases at J, with 13 bases between the two ends. Germline V CDR1 and CDR2: MNHEY, SMNVEV (reference sequence).

Material: peripheral blood. The gene calls are TRBV27 and TRBJ2-2, with D unresolved. The TCR originated in an elderly woman with active or convalescent COVID-19. The CDR3 coding sequence is TGTGCCAGCAGTTTAATCAGTAATACGCCCGGGGAGCTGTTTTTT. Its protein product is CASSLISNTPGELFF.